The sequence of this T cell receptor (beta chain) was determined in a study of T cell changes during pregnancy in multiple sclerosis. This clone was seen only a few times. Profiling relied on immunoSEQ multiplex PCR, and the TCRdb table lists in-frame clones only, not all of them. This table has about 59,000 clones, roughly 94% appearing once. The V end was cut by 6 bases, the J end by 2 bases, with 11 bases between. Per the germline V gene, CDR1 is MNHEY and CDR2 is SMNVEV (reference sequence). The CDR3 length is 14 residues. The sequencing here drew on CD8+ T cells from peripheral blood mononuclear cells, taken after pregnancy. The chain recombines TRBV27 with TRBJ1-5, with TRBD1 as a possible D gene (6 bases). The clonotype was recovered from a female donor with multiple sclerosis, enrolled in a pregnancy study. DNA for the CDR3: TGTGCCAGCAGACAGGGTATGGGCAATCAGCCCCAGCATTTT. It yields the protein CASRQGMGNQPQHF.